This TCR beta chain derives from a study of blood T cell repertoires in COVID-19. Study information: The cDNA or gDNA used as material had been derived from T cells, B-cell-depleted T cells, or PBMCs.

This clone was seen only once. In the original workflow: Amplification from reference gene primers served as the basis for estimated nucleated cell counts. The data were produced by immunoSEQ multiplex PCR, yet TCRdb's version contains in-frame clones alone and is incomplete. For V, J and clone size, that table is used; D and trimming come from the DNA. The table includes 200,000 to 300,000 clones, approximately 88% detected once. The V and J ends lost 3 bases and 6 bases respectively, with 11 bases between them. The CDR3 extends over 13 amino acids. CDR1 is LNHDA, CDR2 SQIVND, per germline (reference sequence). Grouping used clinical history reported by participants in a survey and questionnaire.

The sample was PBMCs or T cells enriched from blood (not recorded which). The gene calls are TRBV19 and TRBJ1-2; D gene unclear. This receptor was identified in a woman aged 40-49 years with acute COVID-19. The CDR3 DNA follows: TGTGCCAGTAGTATGAGGCAAACCAATGGCTACACCTTC. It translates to CASSMRQTNGYTF.